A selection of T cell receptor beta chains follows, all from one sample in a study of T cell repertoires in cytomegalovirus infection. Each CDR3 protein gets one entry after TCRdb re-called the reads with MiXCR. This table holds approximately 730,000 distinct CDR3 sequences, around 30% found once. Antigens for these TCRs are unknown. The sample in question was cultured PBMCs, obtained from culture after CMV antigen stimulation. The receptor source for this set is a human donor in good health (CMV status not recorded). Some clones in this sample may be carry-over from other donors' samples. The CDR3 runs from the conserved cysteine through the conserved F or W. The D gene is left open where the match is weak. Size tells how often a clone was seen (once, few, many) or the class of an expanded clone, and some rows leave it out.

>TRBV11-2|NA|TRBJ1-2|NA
CASSLMGKDGYTF
TGTGCCAGCAGCTTAATGGGGAAAGATGGCTACACCTTC
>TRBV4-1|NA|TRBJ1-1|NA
CASSRRPEIENTEAFF
TGCGCCAGCAGCCGGCGGCCCGAAATTGAGAACACTGAAGCTTTCTTT
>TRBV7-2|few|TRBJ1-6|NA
CASSFRPRGSSPLHF
TGTGCCAGCAGCTTTCGGCCCCGAGGGTCCTCACCCCTCCACTTT
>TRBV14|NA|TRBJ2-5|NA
CASSQDWAQQETQYF
TGTGCCAGCAGCCAAGATTGGGCCCAGCAAGAGACCCAGTACTTC
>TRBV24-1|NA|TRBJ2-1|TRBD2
CATSDATSGNNEQFF
TGTGCCACCAGTGACGCGACTAGCGGGAACAATGAGCAGTTCTTC
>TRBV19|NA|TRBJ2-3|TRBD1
CASSSGQTSTDTQYF
TGTGCCAGTAGTTCGGGACAGACTAGCACAGATACGCAGTATTTT
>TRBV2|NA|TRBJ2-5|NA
CASGPETQYF
TGTGCCAGCGGGCCCGAGACCCAGTACTTC
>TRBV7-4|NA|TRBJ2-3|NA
CASSLGEYAQYF
TGTGCCAGCAGCTTAGGGGAATATGCGCAGTATTTT
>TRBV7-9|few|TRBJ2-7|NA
CASSGTPDSYEQYF
TGTGCCAGCAGTGGGACTCCTGACTCCTACGAGCAGTACTTC
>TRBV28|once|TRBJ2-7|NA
CASNALAASYEQYF
TGTGCCAGCAACGCCCTCGCCGCATCCTACGAGCAGTACTTC